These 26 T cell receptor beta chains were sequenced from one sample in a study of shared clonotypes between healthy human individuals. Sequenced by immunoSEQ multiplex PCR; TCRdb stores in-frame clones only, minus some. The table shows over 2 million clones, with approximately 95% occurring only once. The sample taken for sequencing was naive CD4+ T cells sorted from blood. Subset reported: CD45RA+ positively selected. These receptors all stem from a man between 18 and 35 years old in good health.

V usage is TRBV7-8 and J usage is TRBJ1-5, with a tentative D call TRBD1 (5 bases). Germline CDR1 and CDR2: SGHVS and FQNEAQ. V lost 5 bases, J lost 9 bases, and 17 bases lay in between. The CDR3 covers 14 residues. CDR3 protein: CASSNRDRWPPQHF. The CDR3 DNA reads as TGTGCCAGCAGCAACCGGGACCGATGGCCGCCCCAGCATTTT.

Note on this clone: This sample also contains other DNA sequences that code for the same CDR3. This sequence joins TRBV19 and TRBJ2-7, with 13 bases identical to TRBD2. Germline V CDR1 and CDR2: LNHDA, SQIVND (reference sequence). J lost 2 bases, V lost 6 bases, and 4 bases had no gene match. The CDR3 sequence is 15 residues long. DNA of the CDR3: TGTGCCAGTAGCACCGGACTAGCGGGAGCCTACGAGCAGTACTTC. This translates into CASSTGLAGAYEQYF.

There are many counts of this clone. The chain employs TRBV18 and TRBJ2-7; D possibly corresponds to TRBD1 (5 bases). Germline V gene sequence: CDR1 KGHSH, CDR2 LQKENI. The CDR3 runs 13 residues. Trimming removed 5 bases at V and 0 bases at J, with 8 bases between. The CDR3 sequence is CASSSTVSYEQYF. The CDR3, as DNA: TGTGCCAGCTCATCGACAGTCTCCTACGAGCAGTACTTC.

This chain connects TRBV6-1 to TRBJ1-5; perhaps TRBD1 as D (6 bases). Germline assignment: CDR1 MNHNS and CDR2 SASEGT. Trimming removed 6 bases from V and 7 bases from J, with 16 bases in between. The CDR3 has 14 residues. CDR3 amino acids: CASSNDIGGQPQHF. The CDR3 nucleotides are TGTGCCAGCAGCAACGACATAGGGGGGCAGCCCCAGCATTTT.

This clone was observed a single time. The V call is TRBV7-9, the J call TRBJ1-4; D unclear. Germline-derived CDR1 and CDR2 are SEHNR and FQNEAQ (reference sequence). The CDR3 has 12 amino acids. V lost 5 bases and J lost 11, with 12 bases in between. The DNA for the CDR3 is TGTGCCAGCAGCCGTCCCTCCGAGAAACTGTTTTTT. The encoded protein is CASSRPSEKLFF.

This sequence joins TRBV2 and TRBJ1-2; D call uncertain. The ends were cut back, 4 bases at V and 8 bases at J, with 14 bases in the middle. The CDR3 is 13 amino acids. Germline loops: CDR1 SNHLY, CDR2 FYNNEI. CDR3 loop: CASSGAQTMGYTF. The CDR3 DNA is TGTGCCAGCAGTGGGGCCCAAACTATGGGCTACACCTTC.

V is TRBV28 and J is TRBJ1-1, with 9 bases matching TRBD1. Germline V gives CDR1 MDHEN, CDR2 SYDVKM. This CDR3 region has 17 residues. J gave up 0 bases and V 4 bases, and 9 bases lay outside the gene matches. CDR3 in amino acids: CASSSHRDREVNTEAFF. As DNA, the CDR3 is TGTGCCAGCAGTTCCCACCGGGACAGGGAAGTGAACACTGAAGCTTTCTTT.

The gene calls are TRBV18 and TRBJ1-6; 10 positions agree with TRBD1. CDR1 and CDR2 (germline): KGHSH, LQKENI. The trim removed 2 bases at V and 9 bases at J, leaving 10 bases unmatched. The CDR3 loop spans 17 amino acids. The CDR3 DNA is TGTGCCAGCTCACCAGCCGGGGACAGGGGTTTAGGTTCACCCCTCCACTTT. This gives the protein CASSPAGDRGLGSPLHF.

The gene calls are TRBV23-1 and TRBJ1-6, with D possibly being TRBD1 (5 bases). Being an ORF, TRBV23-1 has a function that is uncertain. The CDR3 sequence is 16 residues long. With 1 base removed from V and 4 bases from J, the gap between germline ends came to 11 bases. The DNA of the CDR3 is TGCGCCAGCAGTCAATTCGAGGGGCGGTATAATTCACCCCTCCACTTT. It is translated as CASSQFEGRYNSPLHF.

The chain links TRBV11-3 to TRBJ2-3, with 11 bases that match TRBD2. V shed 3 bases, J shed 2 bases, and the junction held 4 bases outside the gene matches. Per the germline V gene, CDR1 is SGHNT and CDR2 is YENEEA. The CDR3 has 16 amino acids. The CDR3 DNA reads TGTGCCAGCAGCTTTGGACTAGCGGGCTACACAGATACGCAGTATTTT. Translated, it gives CASSFGLAGYTDTQYF.

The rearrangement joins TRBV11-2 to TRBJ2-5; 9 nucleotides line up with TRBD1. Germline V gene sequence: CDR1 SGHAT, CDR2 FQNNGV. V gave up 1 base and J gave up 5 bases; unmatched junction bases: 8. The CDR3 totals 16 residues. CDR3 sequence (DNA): TGTGCCAGCAGCTTAGTTACAGGGGGCGCGAGTGAGACCCAGTACTTC. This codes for CASSLVTGGASETQYF.

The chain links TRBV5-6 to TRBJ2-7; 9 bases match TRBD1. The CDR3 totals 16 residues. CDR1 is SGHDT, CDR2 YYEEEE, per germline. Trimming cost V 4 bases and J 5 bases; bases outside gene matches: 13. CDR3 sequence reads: CASSPGTGMLIHEQYF. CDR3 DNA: TGTGCCAGCAGCCCCGGGACAGGGATGTTAATCCACGAGCAGTACTTC.

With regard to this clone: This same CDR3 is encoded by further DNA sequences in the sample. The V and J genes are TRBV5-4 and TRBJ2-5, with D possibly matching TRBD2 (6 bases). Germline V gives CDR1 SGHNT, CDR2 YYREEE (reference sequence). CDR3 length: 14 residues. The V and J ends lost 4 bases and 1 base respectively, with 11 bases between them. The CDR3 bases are TGTGCCAGCAGCCCTGGCGGGGTCCAAGAGACCCAGTACTTC. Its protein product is CASSPGGVQETQYF.

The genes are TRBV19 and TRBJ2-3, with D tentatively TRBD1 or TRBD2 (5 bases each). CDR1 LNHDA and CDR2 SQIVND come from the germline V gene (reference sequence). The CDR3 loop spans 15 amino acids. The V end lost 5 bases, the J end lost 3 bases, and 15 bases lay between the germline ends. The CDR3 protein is CASSPGTGRTDTQYF. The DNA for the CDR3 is TGTGCCAGTAGTCCCGGGACGGGCCGTACAGATACGCAGTATTTT.

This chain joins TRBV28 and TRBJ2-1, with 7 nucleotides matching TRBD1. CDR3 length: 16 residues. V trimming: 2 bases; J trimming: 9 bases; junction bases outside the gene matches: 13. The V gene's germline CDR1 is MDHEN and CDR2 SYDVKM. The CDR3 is CASSLVGRQGGAEQFF. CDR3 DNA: TGTGCCAGCAGTTTAGTGGGGCGACAGGGTGGGGCTGAGCAGTTCTTC.

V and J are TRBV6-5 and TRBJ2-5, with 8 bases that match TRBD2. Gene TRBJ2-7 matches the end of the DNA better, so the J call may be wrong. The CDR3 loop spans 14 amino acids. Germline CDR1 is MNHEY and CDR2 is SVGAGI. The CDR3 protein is CASSPSGLTYEQYF. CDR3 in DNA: TGTGCCAGCAGCCCTAGCGGGCTTACGTACGAGCAGTACTTC.

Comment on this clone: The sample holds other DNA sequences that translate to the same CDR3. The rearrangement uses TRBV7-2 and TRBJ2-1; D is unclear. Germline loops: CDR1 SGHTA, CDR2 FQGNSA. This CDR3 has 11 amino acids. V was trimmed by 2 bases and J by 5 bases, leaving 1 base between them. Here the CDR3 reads CASSLNNEQFF. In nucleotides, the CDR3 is TGTGCCAGCAGCTTAAACAATGAGCAGTTCTTC.

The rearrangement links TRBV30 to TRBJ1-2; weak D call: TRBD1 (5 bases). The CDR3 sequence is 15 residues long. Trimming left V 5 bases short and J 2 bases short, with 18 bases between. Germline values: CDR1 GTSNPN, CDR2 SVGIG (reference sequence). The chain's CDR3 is CAWDGGTVLNYGYTF. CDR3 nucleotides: TGTGCCTGGGATGGGGGTACAGTACTGAACTATGGCTACACCTTC.

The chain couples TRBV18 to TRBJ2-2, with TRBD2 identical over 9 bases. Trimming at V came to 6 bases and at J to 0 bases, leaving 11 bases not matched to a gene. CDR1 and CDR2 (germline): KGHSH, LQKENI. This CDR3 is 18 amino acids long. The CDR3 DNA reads TGTGCCAGCTCCCTAAGCCGACTAGCGGATTCGAACACCGGGGAGCTGTTTTTT. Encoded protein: CASSLSRLADSNTGELFF.

CDR3 residues: CASSQESSHNEQFF. The DNA of the CDR3 is TGCGCCAGCAGCCAAGAATCAAGTCACAATGAGCAGTTCTTC. The J gene is TRBJ2-1, the V gene TRBV4-3; no definite D call. With 0 bases removed from V and 5 bases from J, the gap between germline ends came to 8 bases. In germline, CDR1 is LGHNA, CDR2 YSLEER. The CDR3 sequence is 14 residues long.

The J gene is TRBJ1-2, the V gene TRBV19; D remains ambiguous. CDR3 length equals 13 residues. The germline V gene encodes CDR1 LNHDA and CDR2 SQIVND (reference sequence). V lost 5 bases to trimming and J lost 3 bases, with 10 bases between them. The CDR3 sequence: CASSQRYHYGYTF. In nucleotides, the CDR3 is TGTGCCAGTAGTCAAAGGTATCACTATGGCTACACCTTC. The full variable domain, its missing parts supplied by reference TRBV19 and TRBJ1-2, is DGGITQSPKYLFRKEGQNVTLSCEQNLNHDAMYWYRQDPGQGLRLIYYSQIVNDFQKGDIAEGYSVSREKKESFPLTVTSAQKNPTAFYLCASSQRYHYGYTFGSGTRLTVV.

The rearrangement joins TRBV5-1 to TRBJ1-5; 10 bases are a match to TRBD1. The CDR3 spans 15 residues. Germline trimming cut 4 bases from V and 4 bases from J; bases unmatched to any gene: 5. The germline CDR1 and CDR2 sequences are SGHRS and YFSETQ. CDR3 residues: CASSLTGGENQPQHF. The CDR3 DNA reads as TGCGCCAGCAGCCTGACAGGGGGCGAGAATCAGCCCCAGCATTTT.

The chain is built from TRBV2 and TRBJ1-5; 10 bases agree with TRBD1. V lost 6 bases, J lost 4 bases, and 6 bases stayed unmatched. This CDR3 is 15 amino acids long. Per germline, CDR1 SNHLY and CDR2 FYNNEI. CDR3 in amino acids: CASRNGQGGNQPQHF. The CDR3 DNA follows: TGTGCCAGCAGAAATGGACAGGGGGGAAATCAGCCCCAGCATTTT.

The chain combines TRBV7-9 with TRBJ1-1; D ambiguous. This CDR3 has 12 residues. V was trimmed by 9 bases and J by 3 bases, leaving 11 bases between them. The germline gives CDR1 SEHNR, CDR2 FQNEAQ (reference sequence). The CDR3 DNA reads TGTGCCAGTCTGGAGGGAGACACTGAAGCTTTCTTT. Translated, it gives CASLEGDTEAFF.

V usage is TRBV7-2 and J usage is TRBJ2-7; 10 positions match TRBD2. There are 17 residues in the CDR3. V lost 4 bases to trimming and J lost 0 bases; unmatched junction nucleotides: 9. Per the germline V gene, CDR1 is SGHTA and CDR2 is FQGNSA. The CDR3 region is CASSWGIAGGPSYEQYF. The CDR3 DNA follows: TGTGCCAGCAGCTGGGGAATAGCGGGAGGCCCCTCCTACGAGCAGTACTTC.

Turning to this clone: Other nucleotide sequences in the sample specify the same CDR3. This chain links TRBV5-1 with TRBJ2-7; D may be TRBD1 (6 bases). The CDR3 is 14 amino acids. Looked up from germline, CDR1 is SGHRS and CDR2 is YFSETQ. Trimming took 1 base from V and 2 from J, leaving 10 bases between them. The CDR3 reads CASSLQQGPYEQYF. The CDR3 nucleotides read TGCGCCAGCAGCTTGCAACAGGGACCCTACGAGCAGTACTTC.